Each of the 4 T cell receptor beta chains below was sequenced from the same sample in a study of blood T cell repertoires in COVID-19. Some clones are missing from TCRdb's copy, which holds only in-frame ones; the method was immunoSEQ multiplex PCR. This sample has around 170,000 clones, with 84% found just once. Specimen: peripheral blood. These receptors were obtained from a young man with active or convalescent COVID-19.

This clone was seen only a few times. This chain's CDR3 is CASLGGFEAFF. The CDR3 DNA reads TGTGCCAGCTTGGGCGGGTTCGAAGCTTTCTTT. The chain combines TRBV7-2 with TRBJ1-1; no clear D gene. Germline V CDR1 and CDR2: SGHTA, FQGNSA. V shed 8 bases and J shed 8 bases, with 12 bases lying between them. The CDR3 spans 11 residues.

The V and J genes are TRBV7-2 and TRBJ2-7; D may be TRBD2 (6 bases). V gave up 0 bases and J gave up 0 bases, with 15 bases separating them. The CDR3 covers 17 residues. Per the germline V gene, CDR1 is SGHTA and CDR2 is FQGNSA. The CDR3 spells CASSLAFGTLSSYEQYF. CDR3 DNA sequence: TGTGCCAGCAGCTTAGCGTTCGGGACTCTCAGCTCCTACGAGCAGTACTTC. The full variable domain, with the rest looked up from reference TRBV7-2 and TRBJ2-7, is GAGVSQSPSNKVTEKGKDVELRCDPISGHTALYWYRQSLGQGLEFLIYFQGNSAPDKSGLPSDRFSAERTGGSVSTLTIQRTQQEDSAVYLCASSLAFGTLSSYEQYFGPGTRLTVT.

This chain joins TRBV12-3 or TRBV12-4 and TRBJ1-5; 7 bases are shared with TRBD1. The CDR3 runs to 13 residues. After removal of 6 bases from V and 5 bases from J, the junction contained 4 bases not matched to a gene. The CDR3 loop reads CASRAGGYQPQHF. CDR3 coding DNA: TGTGCCAGCAGGGCAGGGGGATATCAGCCCCAGCATTTT.

V gene TRBV7-9 combines with J gene TRBJ1-6; 7 nucleotides align to TRBD1. The germline gives CDR1 SEHNR, CDR2 FQNEAQ (reference sequence). The CDR3 loop spans 14 amino acids. With V trimmed by 5 bases and J by 6 bases, 4 bases remained unmatched. The CDR3 is CASSQQGLNSPLHF. The CDR3 bases are TGTGCCAGCAGCCAACAGGGGCTTAATTCACCCCTCCACTTT. The entire variable domain, with the rest obtained from reference TRBV7-9 and TRBJ1-6, is as follows: DTGVSQNPRHKITKRGQNVTFRCDPISEHNRLYWYRQTLGQGPEFLTYFQNEAQLEKSRLLSDRFSAERPKGSFSTLEIQRTEQGDSAMYLCASSQQGLNSPLHFGNGTRLTVT.